Listed below are T cell receptor beta chains from one sample, sequenced in a study of T cell responses to AZD1222 COVID-19 vaccine. Sequencing used immunoSEQ multiplex PCR; TCRdb keeps in-frame clones, though not all of them. This sample has tens of thousands of clones, with nearly 90% found just once. The sample here was peripheral blood, taken 28 days after the second AZD1222 dose. The receptors originated from an adult who received the AZD1222 COVID-19 vaccine. CDR3s include the opening cysteine and the closing phenylalanine or tryptophan. The D gene is left open where the match is weak. Rows give clone size only sometimes, using once, few, many, or a class for an expanded clone.

DNA: TGTGCCAGCAGTTACGACCCCCGAGGCTACGAGCAGTACTTC
CDR3: CASSYDPRGYEQYF
D: NA
V: TRBV6-5
size: few
J: TRBJ2-7

DNA: TGCGCCAGCAGCTTGCTAGCGGGAGCGAGGGAGCAGTACTTC
CDR3: CASSLLAGAREQYF
D: TRBD2
V: TRBV5-1
size: NA
J: TRBJ2-7

DNA: TGTGCCAGTAGTCCCAGGGGCGTCGCGAACACCGGGGAGCTGTTTTTT
CDR3: CASSPRGVANTGELFF
D: NA
V: TRBV19
size: NA
J: TRBJ2-2

DNA: TGTGCCAGCAGCCAAGTCCCTTCCTTGGCGGGCTCCTCCTACAATGAGCAGTTCTTC
CDR3: CASSQVPSLAGSSYNEQFF
D: NA
V: TRBV3-1/TRBV3-2
size: NA
J: TRBJ2-1

DNA: TGTGCCAGCCTTCTGCAACAGGGTGGCGATGAAAAACTGTTTTTT
CDR3: CASLLQQGGDEKLFF
D: NA
V: TRBV18
size: NA
J: TRBJ1-4

DNA: TGTGCCAGCGAAGGTGACTATGGCTACACCTTC
CDR3: CASEGDYGYTF
D: NA
V: TRBV6-5
size: NA
J: TRBJ1-2

DNA: TGTGCCAGCAGCCTAGGGGGGGAAGTCAATCAGCCCCAGCATTTT
CDR3: CASSLGGEVNQPQHF
D: NA
V: TRBV11-2
size: NA
J: TRBJ1-5

DNA: TGTGCCAGCAGCTCAGGACTAGCGGGGTACAATGAGCAGTTCTTC
CDR3: CASSSGLAGYNEQFF
D: TRBD2
V: TRBV7-3
size: NA
J: TRBJ2-1

DNA: TGTGCCAGCAGCTTCGGAGGGCTAGCCAAAAACATTCAGTACTTC
CDR3: CASSFGGLAKNIQYF
D: NA
V: TRBV5-4
size: NA
J: TRBJ2-4

DNA: TGTGCCAGCTCACCCACCCGAGCGGACCAAGAGACCCAGTACTTC
CDR3: CASSPTRADQETQYF
D: NA
V: TRBV18
size: few
J: TRBJ2-5

DNA: TGTGCCAGCCTTGGGACAGGGATCTATGGCTACACCTTC
CDR3: CASLGTGIYGYTF
D: TRBD1
V: TRBV12-3/TRBV12-4
size: NA
J: TRBJ1-2

DNA: TGTGCCAGCAGCCTAGGACGATTGCATGAGCAGTTCTTC
CDR3: CASSLGRLHEQFF
D: NA
V: TRBV7-9
size: NA
J: TRBJ2-1

DNA: TGTGCCAGCAGTTTATGGGGGGGGAATAGCAATCAGCCCCAGCATTTT
CDR3: CASSLWGGNSNQPQHF
D: NA
V: TRBV28
size: once
J: TRBJ1-5

DNA: TGTGCCAGCTCATCCTCGAGGGGGGATAGCAATCAGCCCCAGCATTTT
CDR3: CASSSSRGDSNQPQHF
D: NA
V: TRBV18
size: NA
J: TRBJ1-5

DNA: TGTGCCAGCAGCGTAGCGAAGGTCAGCTCTGGGGCCAACGTCCTGACTTTC
CDR3: CASSVAKVSSGANVLTF
D: NA
V: TRBV9
size: NA
J: TRBJ2-6

DNA: TGTGCCAGCAGACCCCTCGCCTTACTAGCGGGAGTTCTAAGTGAGCAGTTCTTC
CDR3: CASRPLALLAGVLSEQFF
D: TRBD2
V: TRBV27
size: NA
J: TRBJ2-1

DNA: TGCAGTGTACTCGGGGCCACTGAAGCTTTCTTT
CDR3: CSVLGATEAFF
D: NA
V: TRBV20-1
size: once
J: TRBJ1-1

DNA: TGTGCCAGCAGCCAAGATTTGGTCCAGCCCCAGCATTTT
CDR3: CASSQDLVQPQHF
D: NA
V: TRBV3-1/TRBV3-2
size: NA
J: TRBJ1-5

DNA: TGTGCCAGCAGCTTAAGTCAGTTGAACACTGAAGCTTTCTTT
CDR3: CASSLSQLNTEAFF
D: NA
V: TRBV11-2
size: NA
J: TRBJ1-1

DNA: TGTGCCTGGAGAGACAGCTACGAGCAGTACTTC
CDR3: CAWRDSYEQYF
D: NA
V: TRBV30
size: NA
J: TRBJ2-7

DNA: TGTGCCAGCAGCTTATTGCGTCTAGCGGGAGGATCTGCCAAAAACATTCAGTACTTC
CDR3: CASSLLRLAGGSAKNIQYF
D: TRBD2
V: TRBV5-6
size: NA
J: TRBJ2-4

DNA: TGTGCCAGCAGGCGGAGGGGTGAGCAGTTCTTC
CDR3: CASRRRGEQFF
D: NA
V: TRBV3-1/TRBV3-2
size: NA
J: TRBJ2-1

DNA: TGTGCCAGCAGTAGTATCCCTCCTGGCAATGAGCAGTTCTTC
CDR3: CASSSIPPGNEQFF
D: NA
V: TRBV6-5
size: NA
J: TRBJ2-1

DNA: TGTGCCTGGAGCGAGCTAGCGGGGGAACCCTACGAGCAGTACTTC
CDR3: CAWSELAGEPYEQYF
D: TRBD2
V: TRBV30
size: NA
J: TRBJ2-7

DNA: TGCAGCGACCGGGACGCAGCCTATGGCTACACCTTC
CDR3: CSDRDAAYGYTF
D: NA
V: TRBV29-1
size: NA
J: TRBJ1-2

DNA: TGTGCCAGCAGTTCCACAGGGAGCTATCAGCCCCAGCATTTT
CDR3: CASSSTGSYQPQHF
D: NA
V: TRBV7-2
size: NA
J: TRBJ1-5

DNA: TGTGCCAGCAGCGCCCGGGACAGGGGCGACGAGCAGTACTTC
CDR3: CASSARDRGDEQYF
D: TRBD1
V: TRBV7-9
size: NA
J: TRBJ2-7

DNA: TGTGCCAGCAGCGGAGGGGCCACTGAAGCTTTCTTT
CDR3: CASSGGATEAFF
D: NA
V: TRBV9
size: NA
J: TRBJ1-1

DNA: TGCAGCGTCGGACTAGCGGGAGGGGGGACAGATACGCAGTATTTT
CDR3: CSVGLAGGGTDTQYF
D: TRBD2
V: TRBV29-1
size: NA
J: TRBJ2-3

DNA: TGTGCCAGTAGTACCGGACGGCTGGACGATGGCTACACCTTC
CDR3: CASSTGRLDDGYTF
D: NA
V: TRBV19
size: NA
J: TRBJ1-2

DNA: TGTGCCAGCGGATTGGGCGGTAGCACAGATACGCAGTATTTT
CDR3: CASGLGGSTDTQYF
D: NA
V: TRBV6-5
size: NA
J: TRBJ2-3

DNA: TGTGCCAGCAGCTTTGTTGAGACAGGGGAGACCCAGTACTTC
CDR3: CASSFVETGETQYF
D: TRBD1
V: TRBV7-6
size: NA
J: TRBJ2-5

DNA: TGTGCCAGCATCAAGGAAGGGAGGGATCAGCCCCAGCATTTT
CDR3: CASIKEGRDQPQHF
D: NA
V: TRBV6-6
size: NA
J: TRBJ1-5

DNA: TGTGCCAGCAGTGAACTAGCGGGGGAGACCTACAATGAGCAGTTCTTC
CDR3: CASSELAGETYNEQFF
D: TRBD2
V: TRBV6-4
size: NA
J: TRBJ2-1

DNA: TGTGCCAGCAGCGCCAGGTCCGGACAGGGCTATGGCTACACCTTC
CDR3: CASSARSGQGYGYTF
D: TRBD1
V: TRBV7-9
size: NA
J: TRBJ1-2

DNA: TGTGCCAGCAGTGACAACTCAGGGGGCACTGAAGCTTTCTTT
CDR3: CASSDNSGGTEAFF
D: TRBD1
V: TRBV2
size: NA
J: TRBJ1-1

DNA: TGTGCCAGCTCACAAGGAGCGGGGAACACCGGGGAGCTGTTTTTT
CDR3: CASSQGAGNTGELFF
D: NA
V: TRBV18
size: NA
J: TRBJ2-2

DNA: TGTGCCAGCAGCGTAAGCGGTGGGGTTCCCGGGGAGCTGTTTTTT
CDR3: CASSVSGGVPGELFF
D: NA
V: TRBV9
size: NA
J: TRBJ2-2

DNA: TGTGCCAGCTCACCAGAGACAGGGAACAATCAGCCCCAGCATTTT
CDR3: CASSPETGNNQPQHF
D: TRBD1
V: TRBV18
size: NA
J: TRBJ1-5

DNA: TGCAGCGTTGCGGGGAACACAGATACGCAGTATTTT
CDR3: CSVAGNTDTQYF
D: NA
V: TRBV29-1
size: NA
J: TRBJ2-3

DNA: TGTGCCAGCAGTCAAGGACAGGGCTGGGGCACTGAAGCTTTCTTT
CDR3: CASSQGQGWGTEAFF
D: TRBD1
V: TRBV27
size: NA
J: TRBJ1-1

DNA: TGTGCCAGTAGCGACAGTTCAGATACGCAGTATTTT
CDR3: CASSDSSDTQYF
D: NA
V: TRBV6-2/TRBV6-3
size: NA
J: TRBJ2-3

DNA: TGTGCCAGCAGTGAAATGCAGGTTAGCACAGATACGCAGTATTTT
CDR3: CASSEMQVSTDTQYF
D: NA
V: TRBV2
size: NA
J: TRBJ2-3

DNA: TGTGCCAGTAGTATTCGCCCACAGGAGACTAACTATGGCTACACCTTC
CDR3: CASSIRPQETNYGYTF
D: NA
V: TRBV19
size: NA
J: TRBJ1-2

DNA: TGTGCCAGCAGCGTAGGGGACCCACACTCCTACGAGCAGTACTTC
CDR3: CASSVGDPHSYEQYF
D: NA
V: TRBV9
size: NA
J: TRBJ2-7

DNA: TGTGCCAGCAGGGATTCCGGGACACCAATTTCACCCCTCCACTTT
CDR3: CASRDSGTPISPLHF
D: NA
V: TRBV6-6
size: NA
J: TRBJ1-6

DNA: TGTGCCAGTAGTACAGTGGCCCTCTCCCGGGACAGTTCCTACGAGCAGTACTTC
CDR3: CASSTVALSRDSSYEQYF
D: TRBD1
V: TRBV19
size: NA
J: TRBJ2-7

DNA: TGTGCCAGCTCTAGAACAGGGAACACTGAAGCTTTCTTT
CDR3: CASSRTGNTEAFF
D: NA
V: TRBV25-1
size: NA
J: TRBJ1-1

DNA: TGTGCCAGCAGTTACTCCAGGGATAGCAATCAGCCCCAGCATTTT
CDR3: CASSYSRDSNQPQHF
D: NA
V: TRBV6-5
size: NA
J: TRBJ1-5

DNA: TGTGCCAGCAGCTTAAACAGGGTGACCGGGGAGCTGTTTTTT
CDR3: CASSLNRVTGELFF
D: NA
V: TRBV7-3
size: NA
J: TRBJ2-2

DNA: TGTGCCAGCAGCTTAGGGTGGGAACAGGACGCAACTAATGAAAAACTGTTTTTT
CDR3: CASSLGWEQDATNEKLFF
D: NA
V: TRBV7-8
size: NA
J: TRBJ1-4

DNA: TGTGCCAGCTCCGGACAGGGATTCTACTACGAGCAGTACTTC
CDR3: CASSGQGFYYEQYF
D: TRBD1
V: TRBV18
size: NA
J: TRBJ2-7

DNA: TGTGCCAGCAGCTTATGGGGATACAATGAGCAGTTCTTC
CDR3: CASSLWGYNEQFF
D: NA
V: TRBV7-2
size: NA
J: TRBJ2-1

DNA: TGTGCCAGCAGTTACGGAGGGAGCGGCACTGAAGCTTTCTTT
CDR3: CASSYGGSGTEAFF
D: NA
V: TRBV6-5
size: NA
J: TRBJ1-1